The clone carrying this T cell receptor (beta chain) was observed a few times. The antigen is undetermined. Trimming shortened V by 5 bases and J by 4 bases, and 14 bases separated the two germline ends. The CDR3 has 14 residues. The germline gives CDR1 MNHEY, CDR2 SVGEGT. The sample is drawn from a study of early T cells in non-severe SARS-CoV-2 infection. Overall study findings and caveats: The matching step, a VDJdb search, favored anti-spike CD8 responses and missed private and CD4 specificities.

Attachment of unique molecular identifiers was made to individual cDNA molecules. TCRdb reprocessed the 5' RACE reads via MiXCR and lists one record per CDR3 protein. Seen here are approximately 77,000 distinct CDR3 sequences, 5% observed once, and the top ten hold around 7.5%. The sample consisted of whole blood, taken at baseline. The source of this sequence is an adult who was a healthcare worker with PCR-confirmed SARS-CoV-2 infection or an uninfected control (not recorded which). J is TRBJ1-2 and V is TRBV6-2 or TRBV6-3, with D possibly matching TRBD1 (6 bases). The CDR3 region is CASSKNREGYGYTF. As DNA, the CDR3 is TGTGCCAGCAGTAAAAACAGGGAGGGCTATGGCTACACCTTC.